This is a list of T cell receptor beta chains from one sample in a study of blood T cell repertoires in COVID-19. Using immunoSEQ multiplex PCR, the repertoire was profiled, and TCRdb retains in-frame clones only, with some absent. The table shows under 450,000 clones, with around 89% occurring only once. The sequenced sample consisted of peripheral blood. The receptors come from a woman aged 40 to 50 with COVID-19, enrolled during active disease. CDR3s leave out the opening cysteine and the closing phenylalanine or tryptophan. Only part of the rows carry a size: once, few, many, or a class if the clone is expanded.

cdr3_aa j_call v_call clone_size
ASTAGGSLRETQY TRBJ2-5 TRBV28 -
ASSRTSGSGEQY TRBJ2-7 TRBV18 -
ASSKPLQGRTEAF TRBJ1-1 TRBV21-1 -
ASSSGWERDEKLF TRBJ1-4 TRBV28 -
ASRSPMRGHGYT TRBJ1-2 TRBV5-1 -
AIIAASSYNEQF TRBJ2-1 TRBV10-3 once
ASSLGTVNQPQH TRBJ1-5 TRBV6-6 -
ASSGGQGDPSPLH TRBJ1-6 TRBV25-1 -
SASRLAGDLDTQY TRBJ2-3 TRBV20-1 -
AWSVRGTLGSPLH TRBJ1-6 TRBV30 -
ATLTPYEQY TRBJ2-7 TRBV28 -
ASRLAGIYQETQY TRBJ2-5 TRBV28 -
ASSYGLAGGPDTQY TRBJ2-3 TRBV5-1 -
ASSLYGLAGGTTTSSRETQY TRBJ2-5 TRBV27 -
ASSPGTGVNSPLH TRBJ1-6 TRBV18 -
ASSSLPGQGTNEQY TRBJ2-7 TRBV5-4 -
ASSDRGGDEQF TRBJ2-1 TRBV10-2 -
ATQAGLGNTIY TRBJ1-3 TRBV10-3 -
ASSLQDNQPQH TRBJ1-5 TRBV18 -
ASSLTGGNGYT TRBJ1-2 TRBV9 few
ASSVGTGPSYEQY TRBJ2-7 TRBV9 -
ASSSGLAGGSSYNEQF TRBJ2-1 TRBV7-6 once
AWRPGQGAYEQY TRBJ2-7 TRBV30 -
ASSFQRPAFNYGYT TRBJ1-2 TRBV28 -
ASSVSGGGTSYNEQF TRBJ2-1 TRBV9 -
ASSQWGGKGILNTGELF TRBJ2-2 TRBV4-3 -
ASSFGSGGTEAF TRBJ1-1 TRBV27 -
ASGGQGSYNEQF TRBJ2-1 TRBV19 -